This T cell receptor (beta chain) stems from a study of blood T cell repertoires in COVID-19. Study members were between roughly 18 and 100 years old and lived in fewer than 30 US regions. Original analysis: Amplification with reference gene primers provided the estimates of nucleated cell counts. The method was immunoSEQ multiplex PCR; TCRdb's version includes in-frame clones alone and lacks a portion of them. The V and J calls and the clone size are those of that table, but D and trimming were determined from the DNA. The table has about 210,000 clones, about 86% seen once. This CDR3 is 14 amino acids long. Germline-derived CDR1 and CDR2 are DFQATT and SNEGSKA (reference sequence). Germline trimming cut 6 bases from V and 4 bases from J; bases unmatched to any gene: 11. In its sample, this clone was seen once.

Input material: PBMCs or T cells enriched from blood (not recorded which). The receptor's source is a woman aged 40 to 50 with acute COVID-19. The chain employs TRBV20-1 and TRBJ2-7, with 8 nucleotides matching TRBD1. The DNA for the CDR3 is TGCAGTGCCAGTTGGACAGGGAGAAATTACGAGCAGTACTTC. Its translation: CSASWTGRNYEQYF.